This T cell receptor beta chain stems from a study of cytomegalovirus exposure and HLA in healthy donors. The table lists this clone with a few counts. The antigen is undetermined. This CDR3 comprises 18 residues. V gave up 6 bases and J gave up 7 bases, with 30 bases separating them. CDR1 and CDR2 (germline): MNHEY, SMNVEV (reference sequence). PCR amplification relied on 60 Vbeta primers (plus 13 Jbeta primers). Data came from immunoSEQ multiplex PCR; TCRdb stores just in-frame clones and leaves some out. Here the sample spans over 70,000 clones, over 60% being singletons. Whole-study findings and limits: In a later analysis, around 18,000 TCR beta sequences were associated with HLA alleles at 0.05 false discovery rate. Rare TCR sequences predominated, though certain public TCRs were found in many donors.

Sequencing used PBMCs. The sequence derives from a woman aged 50 to 60 in good health and CMV-seropositive. V is TRBV27 and J is TRBJ1-2; perhaps TRBD1 as D (6 bases). DNA of the CDR3: TGTGCCAGCAGCACGACTTGGCAGGGGCCCGCCCGGTCGGGTGGCTACACCTTC. Its translation is CASSTTWQGPARSGGYTF.